The 16 T cell receptor beta chains below all came from one sample that was sequenced in a study of human T cells and chemical hapten exposure. Using its own MiXCR run on the RACE reads, TCRdb lists one record per CDR3 protein. This sample carries about 92,000 distinct CDR3 sequences, roughly a tenth of them seen once, and the ten largest clones take approximately 3.9%. The time point was: pre-sensitization, week 0. Stated treatment: therapeutic diphenylcyclopropenone sensitization with weekly scalp DPC. This sample comprised whole blood, obtained in connection with sensitization to the hapten diphenylcyclopropenone (DPC). The receptors stem from a woman between 35 and 50 years old with alopecia areata. Some clones in this sample may be carry-over from other donors' samples.

This chain connects TRBV30 to TRBJ2-1, with D uncertain. The CDR3 runs 11 residues. Trimming took 0 bases from V and 8 from J, leaving 5 bases between them. In germline, CDR1 is GTSNPN, CDR2 SVGIG (reference sequence). CDR3 coding DNA: TGTGCCTGGAGTGTCCTGGATGAGCAGTTCTTC. Residues: CAWSVLDEQFF.

This clonotype occurred many times. This rearrangement joins TRBV6-5 to TRBJ2-3; D gene unclear. CDR1 and CDR2 (germline): MNHEY, SVGAGI. The V end lost 2 bases, the J end lost 1 base, and 4 bases lay between the germline ends. The CDR3 length is 13 residues. The CDR3 region is CASSYLGTDTQYF. CDR3 DNA sequence: TGTGCCAGCAGTTACCTGGGCACAGATACGCAGTATTTT.

This clonotype was seen more than once but under ten times. The chain carries TRBV7-2 and TRBJ2-1; TRBD1 is a possible D gene (7 bases). The V gene lost 11 bases and the J gene lost 6 bases, with 23 bases spanning the gap. This CDR3 contains 15 residues. Germline lookup yields CDR1 SGHTA and CDR2 FQGNSA. The CDR3 DNA sequence: TGTGCCGGAGGGAAAAGAGGGGGCCTCTCCAATGAGCAGTTCTTC. This translates into CAGGKRGGLSNEQFF.

The chain combines TRBV12-3 or TRBV12-4 with TRBJ2-5; TRBD1 is a possible D gene (5 bases). The V gene lost 6 bases and the J gene lost 2 bases, with 10 bases spanning the gap. The length of the CDR3 is 13 residues. The DNA for the CDR3 is TGTGCCAGCAGAAAGGACACTCAAGAGACCCAGTACTTC. It specifies CASRKDTQETQYF.

This clonotype was counted only a few times. The chain couples TRBV2 to TRBJ1-1; no reliable D call. CDR3 length equals 15 residues. Trimming took 7 bases from V and 0 from J, leaving 15 bases between them. Germline V gene sequence: CDR1 SNHLY, CDR2 FYNNEI. The CDR3 spells CASTSTRGMNTEAFF. CDR3 in DNA: TGTGCCAGCACCTCCACGAGAGGGATGAACACTGAAGCTTTCTTT. Drawing the rest from reference TRBV2 and TRBJ1-1, the complete variable domain is EPEVTQTPSHQVTQMGQEVILRCVPISNHLYFYWYRQILGQKVEFLVSFYNNEISEKSEIFDDQFSVERPDGSNFTLKIRSTKLEDSAMYFCASTSTRGMNTEAFFGQGTRLTVV.

This clonotype was counted at least ten times. The rearrangement links TRBV11-2 to TRBJ2-7, with no clear D. From germline, CDR1 is SGHAT and CDR2 FQNNGV. CDR3 length: 17 residues. Trimming took 3 bases from V and 0 from J, leaving 18 bases between them. For the CDR3, the DNA is TGTGCCAGCAGCTTTGGTGAGGCAGGTCCAAGCTCCTACGAGCAGTACTTC. Residues: CASSFGEAGPSSYEQYF.

This clonotype was found many times. The chain has TRBV13 and TRBJ2-1; no firm D call. CDR1 is PRHDT, CDR2 FYEKMQ, per germline (reference sequence). Trimming removed 0 bases at V and 0 bases at J, with 6 bases between. The CDR3 extends over 15 amino acids. CDR3 sequence: CASSLGLSSYNEQFF. The DNA for the CDR3 is TGTGCCAGCAGCTTAGGACTGAGCTCCTACAATGAGCAGTTCTTC.

This rearrangement joins TRBV6-2 or TRBV6-3 to TRBJ1-5; no reliable D call. V was pared by 9 bases and J by 3 bases, with 12 bases between. Germline CDR1 is MNHEY and CDR2 is SVGEGT. The CDR3 has 13 residues. The CDR3 nucleotides are TGTGCCAGTCTCCCAAAGCCCAATCAGCCCCAGCATTTT. The encoded protein is CASLPKPNQPQHF.

This chain links TRBV6-2 or TRBV6-3 with TRBJ2-1; maybe TRBD2 (5 bases). The V end was cut by 2 bases, the J end by 1 base, with 9 bases between. This CDR3 contains 15 residues. CDR1 is MNHEY, CDR2 SVGEGT, per germline. Here the CDR3 reads CASSYTPGSYNEQFF. The DNA of the CDR3 is TGTGCCAGCAGTTACACGCCGGGGTCCTACAATGAGCAGTTCTTC.

There are many counts of this clonotype. The rearrangement links TRBV7-9 to TRBJ1-6; D is possibly TRBD1 (5 bases). The CDR3 runs to 16 residues. Per the germline V gene, CDR1 is SEHNR and CDR2 is FQNEAQ (reference sequence). V gave up 2 bases and J gave up 7 bases, with 15 bases separating them. The CDR3 DNA follows: TGTGCCAGCAGCTTAATGGGAGGGACGATCAATTCACCCCTCCACTTT. Translated, it gives CASSLMGGTINSPLHF. The variable domain in full, with the rest retrieved from reference TRBV7-9 and TRBJ1-6, is DTGVSQNPRHKITKRGQNVTFRCDPISEHNRLYWYRQTLGQGPEFLTYFQNEAQLEKSRLLSDRFSAERPKGSFSTLEIQRTEQGDSAMYLCASSLMGGTINSPLHFGNGTRLTVT.

The gene calls are TRBV20-1 and TRBJ2-5; 8 bases map to TRBD2. The CDR3 totals 13 residues. The V gene end was trimmed by 4 bases and the J gene end by 1 base; junction bases not matched to a gene: 2. Germline-derived CDR1 and CDR2 are DFQATT and SNEGSKA (reference sequence). CDR3 DNA: TGCAGTGCTACGGGACTAGGCCAAGAGACCCAGTACTTC. Its protein product is CSATGLGQETQYF.

The chain has TRBV5-1 and TRBJ2-2; either TRBD1 or TRBD2 may fit D (7 bases each). This CDR3 has 15 residues. CDR1 is SGHRS and CDR2 is YFSETQ in the germline V gene. With 4 bases removed from V and 4 bases from J, the gap between germline ends came to 14 bases. The CDR3 region is CASSLDREGTGELFF. The CDR3 DNA sequence: TGCGCCAGCAGCCTAGACAGGGAGGGCACCGGGGAGCTGTTTTTT.

This clonotype was recorded many times. V usage is TRBV6-2 or TRBV6-3 and J usage is TRBJ2-1, with a tentative D call TRBD1 (5 bases). Per germline, CDR1 MNHEY and CDR2 SVGEGT. This CDR3 has 15 residues. The V and J ends lost 6 bases and 12 bases respectively, with 24 bases between them. The CDR3 nucleotides are TGTGCCAGCAGCCGCCCAGGGTTTCCCCCGCAGGGGCAGTTCTTC. This translates into CASSRPGFPPQGQFF.

This clonotype was found a few times. This sequence joins TRBV12-3 or TRBV12-4 and TRBJ1-3; possibly TRBD1 for D (6 bases). There are 17 residues in the CDR3. The V end lost 2 bases, the J end lost 0 bases, and 14 bases lay between the germline ends. Written as DNA, the CDR3 is TGTGCCAGCAGTTTATCGGCCGGAGGGGGCTCTGGAAACACCATATATTTT. It codes for CASSLSAGGGSGNTIYF.

This clonotype has at least ten counts. The V call is TRBV12-3 or TRBV12-4, the J call TRBJ1-1; D uncertain. The CDR3 is 15 residues long. V lost 6 bases to trimming and J lost 2 bases, with 16 bases between them. The chain's CDR3 is CASSKGGSYNTEAFF. CDR3 bases: TGTGCCAGCAGCAAGGGAGGATCCTATAACACTGAAGCTTTCTTT.

The sample holds a few counts of this clonotype. J is TRBJ1-6 and V is TRBV7-2; D ambiguous. The CDR3 contains 13 residues. The V gene lost 5 bases and the J gene lost 7 bases, with 9 bases spanning the gap. CDR1 and CDR2 from the germline V gene are SGHTA and FQGNSA. The chain's CDR3 is CASSPRENSPLHF. The CDR3 DNA is TGTGCCAGCAGCCCCCGGGAGAATTCACCCCTCCACTTT.